This TCR beta chain was retrieved from a study of shared T cell receptors in the human thymus. This clone was detected a few times. Measured with immunoSEQ multiplex PCR; TCRdb has only the in-frame clones, and not every one. The sample has about 380,000 clones, 95% seen once; the top ten hold approximately 0.018%. The CDR3 runs 16 residues. The V gene lost 1 base and the J gene lost 4 bases, with 16 bases spanning the gap. CDR1 and CDR2 from the germline V gene are SGHDT and YYEEEE. The J gene is TRBJ2-3, the V gene TRBV5-6, with D perhaps TRBD1 or TRBD2 (5 bases each). The sequencing sample was made of thymocytes. The TCR sequence derives from a human donor. The CDR3 DNA sequence: TGTGCCAGCAGCTTGAGCCCTAGCAGGGTTTCAGATACGCAGTATTTT. Encoded protein: CASSLSPSRVSDTQYF.